These 23 T cell receptor beta chains came from one sample sequenced in a study of Graves' ophthalmopathy and Graves' hyperthyroidism. RNA transcripts provided the template for amplifying TCR beta CDR3 regions. First-round RT-PCR used HTBI primers; second-round multiplex PCR followed. TCRdb used MiXCR to reprocess the multiplex PCR reads, holding one entry per CDR3 protein. The repertoire holds over 500,000 distinct CDR3 sequences, 20% to 25% seen once, with approximately 7% in the top ten. Sequencing input: peripheral blood. The receptors come from a woman aged 18-29 years with stable Graves' hyperthyroidism. Some clones in this sample may be carry-over from other donors' samples.

The CDR3 region has the DNA TGCAGTGCTAGTTTGCAACAAGAGACCCAGTACTTC. Its protein is CSASLQQETQYF. The rearrangement joins TRBV20-1 to TRBJ2-5; D is ambiguous. CDR1 DFQATT and CDR2 SNEGSKA come from the germline V gene (reference sequence). This CDR3 is built from 12 residues. Trimming cost V 3 bases and J 2 bases, with 7 bases left between them.

This clonotype has a count of ten or more. V and J are TRBV6-5 and TRBJ1-1, with D unclear. The CDR3 is 11 residues long. The V and J ends lost 4 bases and 7 bases respectively, with 7 bases between them. CDR1 and CDR2 from the germline V gene are MNHEY and SVGAGI. The CDR3, as DNA: TGTGCCAGCAGTTCACTCAATGAAGCTTTCTTT. This translates into CASSSLNEAFF.

This clonotype was seen ten or more times. The V gene is TRBV20-1, the J gene TRBJ1-5; D is ambiguous. The germline V and J ends were trimmed by 0 bases and 0 bases, with 9 bases remaining between them. Germline CDR1 DFQATT, CDR2 SNEGSKA (reference sequence). The CDR3 spans 15 residues. The CDR3 DNA follows: TGCAGTGCTAGAGATTTCGCCAATAGCAATCAGCCCCAGCATTTT. Protein sequence: CSARDFANSNQPQHF.

This clonotype was observed at least ten times. This chain connects TRBV24-1 to TRBJ1-5; D is unresolved. This CDR3 spans 14 amino acids. CDR1 KGHDR and CDR2 SFDVKD come from the germline V gene. The V end lost 6 bases, the J end lost 2 bases, and 10 bases lay between the germline ends. DNA for the CDR3: TGTGCCACCAGTAGGGCAGCAGGCAATCAGCCCCAGCATTTT. Translating gives CATSRAAGNQPQHF.

This clonotype was seen at least ten times. The chain combines TRBV11-2 with TRBJ1-1; 9 nucleotides match TRBD1. The V segment lost 0 bases and the J segment 6 bases; nucleotides outside the gene matches: 5. The germline CDR1 and CDR2 sequences are SGHAT and FQNNGV. This CDR3 is built from 15 residues. In nucleotides, the CDR3 is TGTGCCAGCAGCTTAGAAGGGACAGGGTATTCTGAAGCTTTCTTT. Translation: CASSLEGTGYSEAFF. Complete variable domain (other parts from reference TRBV11-2 and TRBJ1-1): EAGVAQSPRYKIIEKRQSVAFWCNPISGHATLYWYQQILGQGPKLLIQFQNNGVVDDSQLPKDRFSAERLKGVDSTLKIQPAKLEDSAVYLCASSLEGTGYSEAFFGQGTRLTVV.

There are many counts of this clonotype. The V call is TRBV15, the J call TRBJ2-7, with 13 bases lining up with TRBD2. The trim removed 7 bases at V and 3 bases at J, leaving 6 bases unmatched. In germline, CDR1 is LNHNV, CDR2 YYDKDF (reference sequence). The CDR3 length is 15 residues. CDR3 nucleotide sequence: TGTGCCACCACCCTGGGACTAGCGGGGAACTACGAGCAGTACTTC. Its protein product is CATTLGLAGNYEQYF.

Points on this clonotype: One junction end disagrees with the germline gene, perhaps due to a read error. V is TRBV3-1 and J is TRBJ2-4, with no clear D. CDR1 and CDR2 (germline): LGHDT, YNNKEL (reference sequence). The CDR3 covers 12 residues. The CDR3 protein is CASSQDGRLWDF. The CDR3 DNA reads as TGTGCCAGCAGCCAAGATGGGCGGCTTTGGGACTTC.

This chain links TRBV30 with TRBJ1-2, with D possibly TRBD1 on 5 matching bases. Trimming removed 7 bases from V and 3 bases from J, with 15 bases in between. Germline-derived CDR1 and CDR2 are GTSNPN and SVGIG (reference sequence). CDR3 size: 13 residues. The CDR3 DNA reads as TGTGCCTATAGGAGGGGTATGGACTATGGCTACACCTTC. Its translation is CAYRRGMDYGYTF.

This clonotype was detected ten times or more. The chain has TRBV6-2 or TRBV6-3 and TRBJ1-5; the match to TRBD1 covers 7 bases. The CDR3 has 16 residues. CDR1 MNHEY and CDR2 SVGEGT come from the germline V gene. The ends lost 2 bases at V and 5 bases at J; junction bases unmatched: 9. CDR3 nucleotide sequence: TGTGCCAGCAGTTACGTGACAGGGAGGATTGATCAGCCCCAGCATTTT. This translates into CASSYVTGRIDQPQHF.

This clonotype showed up many times. This chain uses TRBV27 with TRBJ1-1; D unresolved. The CDR3 sequence is 10 residues long. V was pared by 9 bases and J by 11 bases, with 13 bases between. CDR1 and CDR2 from the germline V gene are MNHEY and SMNVEV (reference sequence). The DNA for the CDR3 is TGTGCCAGGAGATCCAACCGGGCTTTCTTT. Translation gives CARRSNRAFF.

The V and J genes are TRBV7-8 and TRBJ1-1, with D possibly being TRBD1 (5 bases). Trimming left V 0 bases short and J 8 bases short, with 13 bases between. The CDR3 is 14 residues long. Germline V CDR1 and CDR2: SGHVS, FQNEAQ. The CDR3 loop reads CASSLASRGAEAFF. CDR3 in DNA: TGTGCCAGCAGCTTAGCGTCTCGGGGCGCCGAAGCTTTCTTT. Full variable domain (missing parts from reference TRBV7-8 and TRBJ1-1): GAGVSQSPRYKVAKRGQDVALRCDPISGHVSLFWYQQALGQGPEFLTYFQNEAQLDKSGLPSDRFFAERPEGSVSTLKIQRTQQEDSAVYLCASSLASRGAEAFFGQGTRLTVV.

As regards this clonotype: This clone may be a read error of a much larger clone one base away. The V and J genes are TRBV24-1 and TRBJ1-6; unclear D gene. CDR1 and CDR2 from the germline V gene are KGHDR and SFDVKD. The length of the CDR3 is 12 residues. This CDR3 is CTTSGPVGPLHF. The CDR3 DNA follows: TGTACCACCAGTGGTCCGGTAGGACCCCTCCACTTT.

This clonotype was counted many times. The rearrangement uses TRBV2 and TRBJ1-3; D is unclear. V was clipped by 8 bases and J by 0 bases, with 5 bases between them. CDR3 length equals 12 residues. CDR1 is SNHLY and CDR2 is FYNNEI in the germline V gene. CDR3 region: CASRRSGNTIYF. The DNA for the CDR3 is TGTGCCAGCCGCCGCTCTGGAAACACCATATATTTT.

This clonotype was counted many times. This sequence joins TRBV7-6 and TRBJ2-7; 11 bases agree with TRBD1. The CDR3 totals 15 residues. V was pared by 1 base and J by 2 bases, with 1 base of the junction left unmatched. Germline V gene lookup returns CDR1 SGHVS and CDR2 FNYEAQ. The CDR3 loop is CASSLGGQGAYEQYF. The CDR3 DNA reads as TGTGCCAGCAGCTTAGGGGGACAGGGGGCCTACGAGCAGTACTTC.

The V call is TRBV2, the J call TRBJ1-2, with 11 bases that match TRBD1. CDR1 is SNHLY, CDR2 FYNNEI, per germline. There are 15 residues in the CDR3. The V and J ends lost 6 bases and 2 bases, in that order; junction bases with no gene match: 5. The CDR3 sequence is CASRKGTGGNYGYTF. In DNA, the CDR3 is TGTGCCAGCAGGAAGGGGACAGGGGGGAACTATGGCTACACCTTC.

This clonotype has a count of ten or more. The J gene is TRBJ1-1, the V gene TRBV7-3; unclear D gene. Trimming pared 5 bases from V and 1 base from J, leaving 11 bases between. Germline V gene sequence: CDR1 SGHTA, CDR2 FQGTGA. This CDR3 contains 14 residues. The DNA for the CDR3 is TGTGCCAGCAGCCCCCAGGCGGGGAACACTGAAGCTTTCTTT. Protein sequence: CASSPQAGNTEAFF.

The chain uses TRBV20-1 and TRBJ2-6; the D gene is possibly TRBD2 (5 bases). The germline V gene encodes CDR1 DFQATT and CDR2 SNEGSKA (reference sequence). V shed 1 base and J shed 2 bases, with 9 bases lying between them. This CDR3 has 15 amino acids. CDR3 sequence (DNA): TGCAGTGCTAGAGGTCCCGGGGCTGGGGCCAACGTCCTGACTTTC. Protein: CSARGPGAGANVLTF.

In its sample, this clonotype was seen a few times. This chain uses TRBV6-1 with TRBJ2-7; D could derive from TRBD1 or TRBD2 (5 bases each). Trimming took off 6 bases at V and 4 bases at J, with 13 bases between the two ends. Germline V gene lookup returns CDR1 MNHNS and CDR2 SASEGT. The CDR3 has 13 residues. The CDR3: CASRGPIGYEQYF. The CDR3 nucleotides are TGTGCCAGCAGGGGACCGATAGGATACGAGCAGTACTTC.

DNA of the CDR3: TGTGCCTGGAGCCTGGACCCAGGGAATTCACCCCTCCACTTT. Its translation: CAWSLDPGNSPLHF. V usage is TRBV30 and J usage is TRBJ1-6; tentative D call: TRBD1 (5 bases). Germline-derived CDR1 and CDR2 are GTSNPN and SVGIG (reference sequence). The CDR3 sequence is 14 residues long. Trimming shortened V by 3 bases and J by 7 bases, and 13 bases separated the two germline ends. The full variable domain, its missing parts supplied by reference TRBV30 and TRBJ1-6, is SQTIHQWPATLVQPVGSPLSLECTVEGTSNPNLYWYRQAAGRGLQLLFYSVGIGQISSEVPQNLSASRPQDRQFILSSKKLLLSDSGFYLCAWSLDPGNSPLHFGNGTRLTVT.

At least ten counts were recorded for this clonotype. The chain is built from TRBV6-2 or TRBV6-3 and TRBJ1-1, with no clear D. Germline V gene lookup returns CDR1 MNHEY and CDR2 SVGEGT. V was clipped by 0 bases and J by 0 bases, with 20 bases between them. The CDR3 runs 19 residues. Here the CDR3 DNA reads TGTGCCAGCAGTTACTCGATCTCCTGGAGAACCATAATGAACACTGAAGCTTTCTTT. Protein sequence: CASSYSISWRTIMNTEAFF.

The genes are TRBV27 and TRBJ1-2; a possible D gene is TRBD1 (6 bases). This CDR3 region has 12 residues. The germline V and J ends were trimmed by 10 bases and 2 bases, with 11 bases remaining between them. Looked up from germline, CDR1 is MNHEY and CDR2 is SMNVEV (reference sequence). The CDR3, as DNA: TGTGCCACCTCAGGACAGAACTATGGCTACACCTTC. Encoded protein: CATSGQNYGYTF.

This clonotype showed up many times. The chain combines TRBV6-2 or TRBV6-3 with TRBJ1-1; D remains unclear. Germline assignment: CDR1 MNHEY and CDR2 SVGEGT. CDR3 length: 11 amino acids. V gave up 7 bases and J gave up 7 bases, with 10 bases separating them. The CDR3 DNA reads as TGTGCCAGCAAGAACGATATTGAAGCTTTCTTT. Amino acids: CASKNDIEAFF.

This clonotype was picked up a small number of times. J is TRBJ2-7 and V is TRBV6-1; 7 bases fit TRBD1. This CDR3 spans 14 amino acids. Unmatched junction bases numbered 9, after V lost 4 bases and J lost 6 bases. In germline, CDR1 is MNHNS, CDR2 SASEGT. This CDR3 reads CASSGRDSGAEQYF. The DNA for the CDR3 is TGTGCCAGCAGTGGCCGGGACAGTGGGGCCGAGCAGTACTTC.